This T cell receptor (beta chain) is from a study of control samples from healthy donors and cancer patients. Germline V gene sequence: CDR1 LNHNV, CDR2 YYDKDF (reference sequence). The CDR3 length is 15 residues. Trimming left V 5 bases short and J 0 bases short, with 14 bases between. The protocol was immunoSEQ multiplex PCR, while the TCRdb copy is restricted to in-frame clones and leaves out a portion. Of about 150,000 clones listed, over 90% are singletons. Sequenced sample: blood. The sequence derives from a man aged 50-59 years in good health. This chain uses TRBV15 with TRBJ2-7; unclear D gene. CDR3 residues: CATSAGVSSSYEQYF. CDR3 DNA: TGTGCCACCAGCGCTGGGGTCTCGAGCTCCTACGAGCAGTACTTC.